These T cell receptor beta chains were read from a single sample in a study of blood T cell repertoires in COVID-19. This table comes from immunoSEQ multiplex PCR, and its TCRdb copy is limited to in-frame clones, with some not included. This table has some 200,000 clones, around 86% appearing once. Sequenced input: peripheral blood. The receptors originated from a man aged 80 or over with acute or convalescent COVID-19. Both conserved end residues are part of each CDR3. A D gene is named only where the DNA matches it firmly. Size values are once, few and many counts, or a class for expanded clones, and some rows have none.

cdr3_nt cdr3_aa j_call d_call clone_size v_call cdr3_length
TGTGCCATCAGTGAATCACAGGGGAACACTGAAGCTTTCTTT CAISESQGNTEAFF TRBJ1-1 NA NA TRBV10-3 14
TGTGCCAGCAGCTTAGGCACCGGGTATGGCTACACCTTC CASSLGTGYGYTF TRBJ1-2 NA NA TRBV7-2 13
TGCAGCGCCACAGGAGGGGAGTTTGGGGCCAACGTCCTGACTTTC CSATGGEFGANVLTF TRBJ2-6 NA NA TRBV29-1 15
TGTGCCAGCAGCAAAGTCGATCGTCTAGATGAGTCAGATACGCAGTATTTT CASSKVDRLDESDTQYF TRBJ2-3 NA few TRBV21-1 17
TGTGCCAGCAGCCCGCGAGGCCCAGATACGCAGTATTTT CASSPRGPDTQYF TRBJ2-3 NA once TRBV11-3 13
TGCAGTGCTATTTACAGAGGGGAGCTGTTTTTT CSAIYRGELFF TRBJ2-2 NA NA TRBV20-1 11
TGTGCCAGCAGCCCACTAGCGGGAGGAAATAATGAGCAGTTCTTC CASSPLAGGNNEQFF TRBJ2-1 TRBD2 NA TRBV7-3 15
TGTGCCACCAGTGATTTAGGGAGGACTAGCGGGCCCTACGAGCAGTACTTC CATSDLGRTSGPYEQYF TRBJ2-7 TRBD2 NA TRBV24-1 17
TGTGCCAGCAGTTGGGAACAGGACACTGAAGCTTTCTTT CASSWEQDTEAFF TRBJ1-1 NA NA TRBV28 13
TGTGCCAGCAGCTCCCGCGGGAGGGGGGAATACAATGAGCAGTTCTTC CASSSRGRGEYNEQFF TRBJ2-1 TRBD2 NA TRBV7-2 16
TGTGCCACCAGCAGAGATTTGGGGGCAGGGTATAATGAAAAACTGTTTTTT CATSRDLGAGYNEKLFF TRBJ1-4 NA NA TRBV15 17
TGTGCCAGCAGCCGTAGCGCGATCACCGGGGAGCTGTTTTTT CASSRSAITGELFF TRBJ2-2 NA NA TRBV7-2 14
TGTGCCAGTAGTATAGGACAGGGGTTTCCCTCTGGGGCCAACGTCCTGACTTTC CASSIGQGFPSGANVLTF TRBJ2-6 TRBD1 few TRBV19 18
TGTGCCAGTAGTAAGCTGAGTCCCTCTGGAAACACCATATATTTT CASSKLSPSGNTIYF TRBJ1-3 NA NA TRBV19 15
TGCGCCAGCAGCCAAGATAGGAGTTCACCCCTCCACTTT CASSQDRSSPLHF TRBJ1-6 NA NA TRBV4-1 13
TGTGCCAGCTCACCGGGACAGGGGGCGTTCACTGAAGCTTTCTTT CASSPGQGAFTEAFF TRBJ1-1 TRBD1 NA TRBV18 15
TGTGCCAGCAGCGCCAAGGTAGCGGGAGGTAATGAGCAGTTCTTC CASSAKVAGGNEQFF TRBJ2-1 TRBD2 NA TRBV9 15
TGTGCCAGCAGCACTAGCGGACTGAGAAGTTCGGTCTCTGGGGCCAACGTCCTGACTTTC CASSTSGLRSSVSGANVLTF TRBJ2-6 TRBD2 NA TRBV6-6 20
TGTGCCAGCAGCTTAGCAGGGGGCAATCAGCCCCAGCATTTT CASSLAGGNQPQHF TRBJ1-5 NA NA TRBV7-9 14
TGTGCCAGCGGGGAGCGTTCTTGGGGGCAGTATTTT CASGERSWGQYF TRBJ2-3 NA NA TRBV12-3/TRBV12-4 12
TGTGCCAGCCATATAAGACAGTCCGGGGAGCTGTTTTTT CASHIRQSGELFF TRBJ2-2 NA NA TRBV6-1 13
TGTGCCAGCAGCTTAGGGTCAGCGGGAGGTGGAAATACGCAGTATTTT CASSLGSAGGGNTQYF TRBJ2-3 TRBD2 NA TRBV7-2 16
TGTGCCTGGAGTTTCCCGACACCACCCAACTACAATGAGCAGTTCTTC CAWSFPTPPNYNEQFF TRBJ2-1 NA NA TRBV30 16
TGTGCCACCAGCGTCATGGTTACTAGCACAGATACGCAGTATTTT CATSVMVTSTDTQYF TRBJ2-3 NA NA TRBV15 15
TGTGCCACCAGCAGAGGGGGGACAGGGGTTACTGGGGAGCTGTTTTTT CATSRGGTGVTGELFF TRBJ2-2 TRBD1 NA TRBV15 16
TGTGCCTGGAACAGGGGGCCTCCAGATACGCAGTATTTT CAWNRGPPDTQYF TRBJ2-3 TRBD1 NA TRBV30 13